Following are 7 T cell receptor beta chains from one sample sequenced in a study of cytomegalovirus exposure and HLA in healthy donors. The study ran its PCR with 60 Vbeta and 13 Jbeta primers. TCRdb's copy holds only in-frame clones and misses some; the assay was immunoSEQ multiplex PCR. Across fewer than 150,000 clones, the top ten clones capture 1.5% to 2% of the sample. The material sequenced was PBMCs. The receptor source for this set is a woman aged 55-69 years in good health and CMV-seronegative.

This chain joins TRBV7-9 and TRBJ2-7; 10 bases are shared with TRBD2. This CDR3 is 16 amino acids long. Trimming cost V 4 bases and J 6 bases; bases outside gene matches: 12. CDR1 and CDR2 (germline): SEHNR, FQNEAQ (reference sequence). The CDR3 loop is CASSSWLAGGSREQYF. DNA of the CDR3: TGTGCCAGCAGCTCTTGGTTAGCGGGGGGTAGCCGCGAGCAGTACTTC.

V and J are TRBV6-1 and TRBJ2-5, with 8 positions matching TRBD1. Germline V gene data show CDR1 as MNHNS and CDR2 as SASEGT. This CDR3 comprises 14 residues. J lost 5 bases, V lost 4 bases, and 6 bases had no gene match. The CDR3 protein is CASSGTGIYETQYF. The CDR3 DNA follows: TGTGCCAGCAGTGGGACAGGGATCTATGAGACCCAGTACTTC.

J is TRBJ2-2 and V is TRBV27; the D gene is possibly TRBD2 (6 bases). The CDR3 is 14 amino acids. Germline values: CDR1 MNHEY, CDR2 SMNVEV (reference sequence). V was pared by 6 bases and J by 3 bases, with 11 bases between. Here the CDR3 DNA reads TGTGCCAGCAGACGGGGGAGTTACACCGGGGAGCTGTTTTTT. This encodes CASRRGSYTGELFF.

This chain links TRBV5-1 with TRBJ2-5; D unresolved. V lost 6 bases and J lost 2, with 5 bases in between. Germline loops: CDR1 SGHRS, CDR2 YFSETQ. The CDR3 consists of 11 residues. CDR3 nucleotide sequence: TGCGCCAGCAAATCGCAAGAGACCCAGTACTTC. Its protein product is CASKSQETQYF.

This sequence joins TRBV19 and TRBJ1-1; D possibly corresponds to TRBD1 (5 bases). The V end was cut by 5 bases, the J end by 4 bases, with 11 bases between. The CDR3 loop spans 13 amino acids. Germline CDR1 reads LNHDA; CDR2 reads SQIVND (reference sequence). The CDR3 spells CASSGGILTEAFF. The CDR3 region has the DNA TGTGCCAGTAGTGGGGGGATCCTCACTGAAGCTTTCTTT.

The chain recombines TRBV5-1 with TRBJ1-4, with 7 bases lining up with TRBD1. V trimming: 4 bases; J trimming: 3 bases; junction bases outside the gene matches: 12. The CDR3 is 17 amino acids. CDR1 and CDR2 from the germline V gene are SGHRS and YFSETQ. In DNA form, the CDR3 reads TGCGCCAGCAGCATAGGTCAATCCGGGACAGCTAATGAAAAACTGTTTTTT. It is translated as CASSIGQSGTANEKLFF.

The chain links TRBV7-3 to TRBJ2-3; a weak D match, TRBD2 (6 bases). The CDR3 is 15 amino acids. Germline V lookup: CDR1 SGHTA, CDR2 FQGTGA. Trimming removed 3 bases at V and 2 bases at J, with 12 bases between. CDR3 residues: CASSLTREPTDTQYF. The CDR3 DNA sequence: TGTGCCAGCAGCTTGACTAGGGAACCCACAGATACGCAGTATTTT.